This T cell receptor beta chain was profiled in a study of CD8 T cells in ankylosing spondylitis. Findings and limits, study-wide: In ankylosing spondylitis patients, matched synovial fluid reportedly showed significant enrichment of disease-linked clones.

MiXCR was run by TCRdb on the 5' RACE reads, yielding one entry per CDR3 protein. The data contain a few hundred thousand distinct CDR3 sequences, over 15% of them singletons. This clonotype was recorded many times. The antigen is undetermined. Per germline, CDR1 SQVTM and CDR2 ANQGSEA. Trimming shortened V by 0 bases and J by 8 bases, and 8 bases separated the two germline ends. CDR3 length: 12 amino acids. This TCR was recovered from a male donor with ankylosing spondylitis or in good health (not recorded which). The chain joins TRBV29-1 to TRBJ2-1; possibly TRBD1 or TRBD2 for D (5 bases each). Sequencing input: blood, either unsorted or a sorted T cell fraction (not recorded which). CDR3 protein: CSVEDLGDEQFF. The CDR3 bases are TGCAGCGTTGAAGATCTGGGGGATGAGCAGTTCTTC.